The rows below give T cell receptor beta chains drawn from one sample of a study of CD8 T cells in Susac syndrome. TCRdb processed the immunoSEQ multiplex PCR reads anew with MiXCR; each CDR3 protein has one entry. Of a few hundred thousand distinct CDR3 sequences in the sample, around 93% were seen once. The sequencing input was CD4+ T cells from PBMCs. All receptors derive from a human donor with Susac syndrome. The CDR3 runs from the conserved cysteine through the conserved F or W. Each record gives: V gene, J gene, CDR3 protein.

TRBV5-1	TRBJ1-1	CASSLIAENTEAFF
TRBV7-2	TRBJ2-3	CASSSRLAGGTSTDTQYF
TRBV7-2	TRBJ2-2	CASTGQGDVPRNTGELFF
TRBV20-1	TRBJ2-5	CSALPDGSGQETQYF
TRBV20-1	TRBJ2-3	CSVSWLASGTQYF
TRBV6-5	TRBJ2-7	CASSFTTPGQGYEQYF
TRBV11-3	TRBJ2-3	CASRPSTGSTDTQYF
TRBV5-1	TRBJ2-7	CASTRDDRAYEQYF
TRBV27	TRBJ2-7	CASSLSRASYEQYF
TRBV7-9	TRBJ2-1	CASSLTDNEQFF
TRBV29-1	TRBJ1-2	CSVRQDYGYTF
TRBV7-2	TRBJ2-3	CASSLVWDGTDTQYF
TRBV2	TRBJ1-4	CASSEGGLGEKLFF
TRBV5-1	TRBJ2-1	CASSHPPLDRGVLSSYNEQFF